This record covers a single TCR beta chain. V dropped 3 bases and J dropped 0 bases, with 17 bases sitting between them. CDR1 is MNHEY and CDR2 is SVGAGI in the germline V gene. The CDR3 covers 17 residues. These data come from a study of CD8 T cells in Susac syndrome. cDNA came from approximately 0.5 to 1 ug RNA primed by random hexamers. TCRdb itself ran the immunoSEQ multiplex PCR reads through MiXCR, one entry per CDR3 protein. The sample holds roughly 120,000 distinct CDR3 sequences, around 94% seen once. This clonotype was obtained from a human donor with multiple sclerosis. The specimen sequenced was CD4+ T cells from PBMCs. The chain links TRBV6-5 to TRBJ1-1, with no clear D. CDR3 sequence: CASSYKATRRLNTEAFF. The CDR3 region has the DNA TGTGCCAGCAGTTATAAGGCCACTCGGAGGTTGAACACTGAAGCTTTCTTT.